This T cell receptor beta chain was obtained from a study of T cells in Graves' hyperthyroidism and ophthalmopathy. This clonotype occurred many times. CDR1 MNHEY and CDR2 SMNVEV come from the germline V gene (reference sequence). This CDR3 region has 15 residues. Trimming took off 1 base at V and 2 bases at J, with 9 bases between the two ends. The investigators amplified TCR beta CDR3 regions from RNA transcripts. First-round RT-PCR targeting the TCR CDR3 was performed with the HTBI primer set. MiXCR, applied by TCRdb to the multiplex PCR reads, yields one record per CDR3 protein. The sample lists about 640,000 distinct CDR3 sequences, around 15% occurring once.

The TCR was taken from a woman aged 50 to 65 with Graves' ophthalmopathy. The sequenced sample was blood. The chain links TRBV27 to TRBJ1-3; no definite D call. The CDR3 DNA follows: TGTGCCAGCAGTTTATGGGGAAATGCTGGAAACACCATATATTTT. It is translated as CASSLWGNAGNTIYF.